This TCR beta chain was identified during a study of CD8 T cells in ankylosing spondylitis. General observations from the study: Disease-linked clones were reportedly significantly enriched in matched ankylosing spondylitis synovial fluid. Past studies reported some motif variants in reactive arthritis synovial fluid and blood. Peripheral blood held disease-linked clones only at relatively low frequency, and these were CD8+.

This clonotype was seen at least ten times. Its antigen is unknown. MiXCR, applied by TCRdb to the 5' RACE reads, yields one record per CDR3 protein. There are 250,000 to 350,000 distinct CDR3 sequences in the sample; around 21% occur only once, and roughly 4% lies in the top ten. This sequence was found in a female donor with ankylosing spondylitis or in good health (not recorded which). Material: blood, either unsorted or a sorted T cell fraction (not recorded which).

In nucleotides, the CDR3 is TGTGCCAGCAGCTCCAGGGGAGGGTGGATTAGTGAGACCCAGTACTTC. This encodes CASSSRGGWISETQYF. The chain employs TRBV4-2 and TRBJ2-5, with D perhaps matching TRBD2 (7 bases). Trimming cost V 5 bases and J 5 bases, with 21 bases left between them. Per the germline V gene, CDR1 is LGHNA and CDR2 is YNFKEQ. CDR3 length equals 16 residues.